The rows below give T cell receptor beta chains drawn from one sample of a study of CD8 T cells in ankylosing spondylitis. TCRdb reprocessed the 5' RACE reads via MiXCR and lists one record per CDR3 protein. The sample yields 250,000 or so distinct CDR3 sequences, 18% seen once. Input material: blood, either unsorted or a sorted T cell fraction (not recorded which). These receptors came from a male donor with ankylosing spondylitis or in good health (not recorded which). Each CDR3 is given with its conserved first and last residue. A D gene is named only where the DNA matches it firmly. Size values are once, few and many counts, or a class for expanded clones, and some rows have none.

d_gene: .; abundance: many; j_gene: TRBJ2-7; v_gene: TRBV29-1; CDR3nt: TGCAGCGTTTGGATTAGCGGCTACGAGCAGTACTTC; CDR3aa: CSVWISGYEQYF
d_gene: .; abundance: many; j_gene: TRBJ2-3; v_gene: TRBV29-1; CDR3nt: TGCAGCGTTGAAGGGCTAGCCCCTGGGGATACGCAGTATTTT; CDR3aa: CSVEGLAPGDTQYF
d_gene: .; abundance: few; j_gene: TRBJ2-1; v_gene: TRBV5-1; CDR3nt: TGCGCCAGCAGCTTGGCGGGCAACACCTACAATGAGCAGTTCTTC; CDR3aa: CASSLAGNTYNEQFF
d_gene: TRBD2; abundance: .; j_gene: TRBJ2-1; v_gene: TRBV11-3; CDR3nt: TGTGCCAGCAGCTTAGGGACTAGCGGGCTTGGGCAGTTCTTC; CDR3aa: CASSLGTSGLGQFF
d_gene: .; abundance: .; j_gene: TRBJ1-1; v_gene: TRBV2; CDR3nt: TGTGCCAGCAGCGCCGACGGTGAAGCTTTCTTT; CDR3aa: CASSADGEAFF
d_gene: .; abundance: many; j_gene: TRBJ1-1; v_gene: TRBV12-3/TRBV12-4; CDR3nt: TGTGCCAGCAGTTTACCCGAGACAGGTATCCTGAACACTGAAGCTTTCTTT; CDR3aa: CASSLPETGILNTEAFF
d_gene: .; abundance: .; j_gene: TRBJ2-3; v_gene: TRBV4-1; CDR3nt: TGCGCCAGCAGCCAAGATCTTCCTAGCCGGTTAGATACGCAGTATTTT; CDR3aa: CASSQDLPSRLDTQYF
d_gene: TRBD2; abundance: .; j_gene: TRBJ2-7; v_gene: TRBV20-1; CDR3nt: TGCAGTGCCCTGCTACGGACTAGCGGGATGAACGAGCAGTACTTC; CDR3aa: CSALLRTSGMNEQYF
d_gene: TRBD2; abundance: .; j_gene: TRBJ2-5; v_gene: TRBV6-5; CDR3nt: TGTGCCAGCAGTTACTTTAGCGGGAGTAGTGAGACCCAGTACTTC; CDR3aa: CASSYFSGSSETQYF
d_gene: .; abundance: .; j_gene: TRBJ1-2; v_gene: TRBV6-2/TRBV6-3; CDR3nt: TGTGCCAGCAGTTACAGGACCCACCAATATGGCTACACCTTC; CDR3aa: CASSYRTHQYGYTF
d_gene: .; abundance: few; j_gene: TRBJ1-1; v_gene: TRBV27; CDR3nt: TGTGCCAGCAGTTTAAGGGCGAACACTGAAGCTTTCTTT; CDR3aa: CASSLRANTEAFF
d_gene: TRBD1; abundance: few; j_gene: TRBJ2-7; v_gene: TRBV11-2; CDR3nt: TGTGCCAGCAGCGAAGACAGGGGGCCTTATTACGAGCAGTACTTC; CDR3aa: CASSEDRGPYYEQYF
d_gene: TRBD2; abundance: .; j_gene: TRBJ2-5; v_gene: TRBV6-5; CDR3nt: TGTGCCAGCAGTTACTCGATAAGTGGACTAGCCCTCGAGACCCAGTACTTC; CDR3aa: CASSYSISGLALETQYF
d_gene: TRBD1; abundance: .; j_gene: TRBJ2-7; v_gene: TRBV12-3/TRBV12-4; CDR3nt: TGTGCCAGCAGTTTTTCGGGGACAGTGCACTCCTACGAGCAGTACTTC; CDR3aa: CASSFSGTVHSYEQYF
d_gene: .; abundance: once; j_gene: TRBJ1-3; v_gene: TRBV6-1; CDR3nt: TGTGCCAGCAGTACGGGATACTCTGGAAACACCATATATTTT; CDR3aa: CASSTGYSGNTIYF
d_gene: TRBD2; abundance: .; j_gene: TRBJ2-1; v_gene: TRBV6-2/TRBV6-3; CDR3nt: TGTGCCAGCAGTTACCCACCGATTTCACTAGCGGGAGTTCGAGGGAATGAGCAGTTCTTC; CDR3aa: CASSYPPISLAGVRGNEQFF
d_gene: TRBD1; abundance: many; j_gene: TRBJ2-7; v_gene: TRBV5-1; CDR3nt: TGCGCCAGCAGCTTCGGACAGGGGTCAACCTACGAGCAGTACTTC; CDR3aa: CASSFGQGSTYEQYF
d_gene: .; abundance: many; j_gene: TRBJ2-1; v_gene: TRBV5-1; CDR3nt: TGCGCCAGCAGCTTGGCCGGCAGCAATGAGCAGTTCTTC; CDR3aa: CASSLAGSNEQFF
d_gene: .; abundance: few; j_gene: TRBJ2-1; v_gene: TRBV12-3/TRBV12-4; CDR3nt: TGTGCCAGCAGCCCCACGAGGGATGAGCAGTTCTTC; CDR3aa: CASSPTRDEQFF
d_gene: .; abundance: .; j_gene: TRBJ2-1; v_gene: TRBV27; CDR3nt: TGTGCCAGCAGTTTAGTCGTGAGCTCCTACAATGAGCAGTTCTTC; CDR3aa: CASSLVVSSYNEQFF
d_gene: .; abundance: .; j_gene: TRBJ2-2; v_gene: TRBV5-8; CDR3nt: TGTGCCACCGGGGAGCTGTTTTTT; CDR3aa: CATGELFF
d_gene: .; abundance: .; j_gene: TRBJ2-3; v_gene: TRBV7-6; CDR3nt: TGTGCCAGCAGCTTATTCGTCTCGAGGGAGTCTAGCACAGATACGCAGTATTTT; CDR3aa: CASSLFVSRESSTDTQYF
d_gene: TRBD2; abundance: .; j_gene: TRBJ2-1; v_gene: TRBV9; CDR3nt: TGTGCCAGCAGCGTAGGCAGCGGGAGGGCGAATGAGCAGTTCTTC; CDR3aa: CASSVGSGRANEQFF
d_gene: TRBD1; abundance: .; j_gene: TRBJ1-6; v_gene: TRBV4-2; CDR3nt: TGTGCCAGCAGCCAAGATTTACAGGGGATTTCACCCCTCCACTTT; CDR3aa: CASSQDLQGISPLHF
d_gene: .; abundance: few; j_gene: TRBJ1-6; v_gene: TRBV12-3/TRBV12-4; CDR3nt: TGTGCCAGCAGCCCGGGGGGATATAATTCACCCCTCCACTTT; CDR3aa: CASSPGGYNSPLHF
d_gene: .; abundance: medium-sized; j_gene: TRBJ2-5; v_gene: TRBV20-1; CDR3nt: TGCAGTGCTAGTTTGCTAGTGGAAGAGACCCAGTACTTC; CDR3aa: CSASLLVEETQYF
d_gene: .; abundance: once; j_gene: TRBJ2-5; v_gene: TRBV19; CDR3nt: TGTGCCAGTAACGAACAGGGAAGAGAGACCCAGTACTTC; CDR3aa: CASNEQGRETQYF
d_gene: .; abundance: many; j_gene: TRBJ1-1; v_gene: TRBV20-1; CDR3nt: TGCAGTGCTAGAGTGTCCGGGGATACTGAAGCTTTCTTT; CDR3aa: CSARVSGDTEAFF
d_gene: .; abundance: .; j_gene: TRBJ1-1; v_gene: TRBV7-9; CDR3nt: TGTGCCAGCAGCCCACCCGGGGGTGAGAACACTGAAGCTTTCTTT; CDR3aa: CASSPPGGENTEAFF
d_gene: TRBD2; abundance: .; j_gene: TRBJ2-3; v_gene: TRBV20-1; CDR3nt: TGCAGTGCTAGAGATCCGGGACTAGCAGCGCAGTATTTT; CDR3aa: CSARDPGLAAQYF
d_gene: .; abundance: .; j_gene: TRBJ2-3; v_gene: TRBV4-2; CDR3nt: TGTGCCAGCAGCCAAGAGGAGACTTTAGCCCCAGGGGATAGCACAGATACGCAGTATTTT; CDR3aa: CASSQEETLAPGDSTDTQYF
d_gene: .; abundance: few; j_gene: TRBJ2-3; v_gene: TRBV2; CDR3nt: TGTGCCAGCAGTGAAGATGGCACAGATACGCAGTATTTT; CDR3aa: CASSEDGTDTQYF
d_gene: .; abundance: .; j_gene: TRBJ1-1; v_gene: TRBV12-3/TRBV12-4; CDR3nt: TGTGCCAGCAGTTTACGGCGAAGGGACACTGAAGCTTTCTTT; CDR3aa: CASSLRRRDTEAFF
d_gene: .; abundance: few; j_gene: TRBJ2-1; v_gene: TRBV20-1; CDR3nt: TGCAGTGCTTTGGACAGTGAGCAGTTCTTC; CDR3aa: CSALDSEQFF
d_gene: .; abundance: few; j_gene: TRBJ2-1; v_gene: TRBV19; CDR3nt: TGTGCCAGTCAGAAGGGCCTATCCTACAATGAGCAGTTCTTC; CDR3aa: CASQKGLSYNEQFF
d_gene: TRBD1; abundance: many; j_gene: TRBJ1-5; v_gene: TRBV12-3/TRBV12-4; CDR3nt: TGTGCCAGCAGTCAGGGGGCCGGCAATCAGCCCCAGCATTTT; CDR3aa: CASSQGAGNQPQHF
d_gene: .; abundance: few; j_gene: TRBJ2-7; v_gene: TRBV6-1; CDR3nt: TGTGCCAGCAGACCTAGGAGGAGGGCCGTCCACGAGCAGTACTTC; CDR3aa: CASRPRRRAVHEQYF
d_gene: TRBD2; abundance: .; j_gene: TRBJ2-7; v_gene: TRBV13; CDR3nt: TGTGCCAGCAGCCCTAGCGGAGCTAGCTCCTACGAGCAGTACTTC; CDR3aa: CASSPSGASSYEQYF
d_gene: TRBD1; abundance: few; j_gene: TRBJ2-7; v_gene: TRBV27; CDR3nt: TGTGCCAGCAGCCCCGGGACAGGGCCTTGGGAGCAGTACTTC; CDR3aa: CASSPGTGPWEQYF
d_gene: TRBD2; abundance: .; j_gene: TRBJ2-1; v_gene: TRBV7-9; CDR3nt: TGTGCCAGCAGCCCTAGCGGAAAATACAATGAGCAGTTCTTC; CDR3aa: CASSPSGKYNEQFF
d_gene: .; abundance: few; j_gene: TRBJ1-1; v_gene: TRBV6-5; CDR3nt: TGTGCCAGCAGTACAGGTTGCACTGAAGCTTTCTTT; CDR3aa: CASSTGCTEAFF
d_gene: .; abundance: .; j_gene: TRBJ2-2; v_gene: TRBV7-9; CDR3nt: TGTGCCAGCAGCGCGCGCGCCGGGGAGCTGTTTTTT; CDR3aa: CASSARAGELFF
d_gene: TRBD1; abundance: few; j_gene: TRBJ2-3; v_gene: TRBV6-5; CDR3nt: TGTGCCAGCAGTTCCCACACTGAAACCGGGACAGACCTTGTAGATACGCAGTATTTT; CDR3aa: CASSSHTETGTDLVDTQYF
d_gene: .; abundance: .; j_gene: TRBJ2-1; v_gene: TRBV7-9; CDR3nt: TGTGCCAGCAGCCCCCGCCCCACAGGGTTTATGGATGAGCAGTTCTTC; CDR3aa: CASSPRPTGFMDEQFF
d_gene: TRBD2; abundance: .; j_gene: TRBJ2-7; v_gene: TRBV7-2; CDR3nt: TGTGCCAGCAGCTTAGCGGGTGGGGGGGACTACGAGCAGTACTTC; CDR3aa: CASSLAGGGDYEQYF
d_gene: TRBD2; abundance: many; j_gene: TRBJ2-2; v_gene: TRBV7-6; CDR3nt: TGTGCCAGCAGCTTAGCTGTGACTAGCGGCACCGGGGAGCTGTTTTTT; CDR3aa: CASSLAVTSGTGELFF
d_gene: .; abundance: .; j_gene: TRBJ2-1; v_gene: TRBV20-1; CDR3nt: TGCAGTGCTGGCCGTCGACAGTACAATGAGCAGTTCTTC; CDR3aa: CSAGRRQYNEQFF
d_gene: .; abundance: .; j_gene: TRBJ2-7; v_gene: TRBV29-1; CDR3nt: TGCAGCGTTGAACAGGGGAACTCCTACGAGCAGTACTTC; CDR3aa: CSVEQGNSYEQYF
d_gene: .; abundance: many; j_gene: TRBJ1-1; v_gene: TRBV29-1; CDR3nt: TGCAGCGCCCAGGACAAGAACACTGAAGCTTTCTTT; CDR3aa: CSAQDKNTEAFF
d_gene: .; abundance: .; j_gene: TRBJ2-7; v_gene: TRBV12-3/TRBV12-4; CDR3nt: TGTGCCAGCAGTACCAGGGCCCTAGGCGACGAGCAGTACTTC; CDR3aa: CASSTRALGDEQYF
d_gene: TRBD1; abundance: .; j_gene: TRBJ2-5; v_gene: TRBV3-1; CDR3nt: TGTGCCTCCTGCCAAGTGGGACAGGGGTCGGAGACCCAGTACTTC; CDR3aa: CASCQVGQGSETQYF
d_gene: .; abundance: many; j_gene: TRBJ2-7; v_gene: TRBV10-2; CDR3nt: TGCGCCAGCAGTGAGGCAACTAGCCTTCAACGAGAGCAGTACTTC; CDR3aa: CASSEATSLQREQYF
d_gene: TRBD1; abundance: few; j_gene: TRBJ1-4; v_gene: TRBV7-8; CDR3nt: TGTGCCAGCAGCTTAGCGGGGACAGGGGATGAAAAACTGTTTTTT; CDR3aa: CASSLAGTGDEKLFF